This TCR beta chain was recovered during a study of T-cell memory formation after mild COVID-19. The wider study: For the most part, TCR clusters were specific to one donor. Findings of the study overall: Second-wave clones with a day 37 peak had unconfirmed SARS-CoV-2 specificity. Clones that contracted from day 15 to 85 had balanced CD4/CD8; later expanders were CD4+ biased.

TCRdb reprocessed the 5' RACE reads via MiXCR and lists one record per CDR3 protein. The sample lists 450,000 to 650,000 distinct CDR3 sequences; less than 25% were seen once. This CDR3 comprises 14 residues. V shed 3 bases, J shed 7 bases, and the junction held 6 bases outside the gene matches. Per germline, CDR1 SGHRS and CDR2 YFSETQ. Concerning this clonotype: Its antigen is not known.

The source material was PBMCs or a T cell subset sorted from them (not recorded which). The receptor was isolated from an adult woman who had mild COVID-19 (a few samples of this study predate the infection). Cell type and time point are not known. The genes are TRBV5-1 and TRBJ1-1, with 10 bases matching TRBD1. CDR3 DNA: TGCGCCAGCAGCTCCGGGGACAGGGGTGGTGAAGCTTTCTTT. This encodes CASSSGDRGGEAFF.